The 14 T cell receptor beta chains below come from one sample, sequenced in a study of T cells in Graves' hyperthyroidism and ophthalmopathy. Amplification targeted TCR beta CDR3 regions from RNA transcripts. Carried out on the TCR CDR3, a first-round RT-PCR used the HTBI primer set. TCRdb re-called the multiplex PCR reads through MiXCR, storing one row per CDR3 protein. The sample lists around 580,000 distinct CDR3 sequences; approximately 16% were seen once. Sequencing used blood. The receptors were sampled from a woman in her late teens or twenties with Graves' hyperthyroidism.

The chain carries TRBV20-1 and TRBJ2-3, with 10 bases aligning to TRBD2. The junction had 15 bases not matched to a gene; V was cut back by 1 base and J by 2 bases. Per the germline V gene, CDR1 is DFQATT and CDR2 is SNEGSKA (reference sequence). The CDR3 covers 19 residues. The CDR3, as DNA: TGCAGTGCTAGAGTAGGTTCGGGACTAGCGACCCGTTTCACAGATACGCAGTATTTT. This encodes CSARVGSGLATRFTDTQYF.

V is TRBV27 and J is TRBJ2-7; 12 positions match TRBD2. Losses at the gene ends were 6 bases for V and 6 bases for J; bases not matched to a gene: 12. The CDR3 consists of 16 residues. From germline, CDR1 is MNHEY and CDR2 SMNVEV (reference sequence). CDR3 DNA sequence: TGTGCCAGCAGAGGGTGGACTAGCGGGGAGGGAAGCGAGCAGTACTTC. As protein: CASRGWTSGEGSEQYF.

In its sample, this clonotype was seen a few times. The chain is built from TRBV7-9 and TRBJ1-1, with D tentatively TRBD1 (5 bases). The germline gives CDR1 SEHNR, CDR2 FQNEAQ (reference sequence). This CDR3 has 14 residues. V gave up 4 bases and J gave up 10 bases, with 19 bases separating them. The CDR3 reads CASSSIRGERRAFF. DNA of the CDR3: TGTGCCAGCAGCTCAATCCGGGGGGAGAGGAGAGCTTTCTTT.

This clonotype was counted between two and nine times. The chain has TRBV27 and TRBJ2-7, with D maybe TRBD1 (7 bases). The CDR3 consists of 14 residues. Per germline, CDR1 MNHEY and CDR2 SMNVEV (reference sequence). V shed 3 bases and J shed 4 bases, with 13 bases lying between them. CDR3 sequence (DNA): TGTGCCAGCAGTTTGCGGCAGGGGGGTTACGAGCAGTACTTC. Translated, it gives CASSLRQGGYEQYF.

In its sample, this clonotype was seen many times. The chain joins TRBV28 to TRBJ2-7; tentative D call: TRBD2 (5 bases). The V gene's germline CDR1 is MDHEN and CDR2 SYDVKM. This CDR3 comprises 15 residues. V lost 6 bases, J lost 6 bases, and 21 bases lay in between. The CDR3 DNA sequence: TGTGCCAGCAGACCCCTGGGCGGAGGAGGCGTCGAGCAGTACTTC. Its protein product is CASRPLGGGGVEQYF.

This clonotype was counted many times. The gene calls are TRBV18 and TRBJ2-1, with D possibly called TRBD1 or TRBD2 (5 bases each). The germline gives CDR1 KGHSH, CDR2 LQKENI. This CDR3 spans 11 amino acids. The V end lost 2 bases, the J end lost 9 bases, and 5 bases lay between the germline ends. The DNA for the CDR3 is TGTGCCAGCTCACCAGGGGGTGAGCAGTTCTTC. Protein product: CASSPGGEQFF.

Only a few counts were recorded for this clonotype. The chain recombines TRBV12-3 or TRBV12-4 with TRBJ2-1, with 7 nucleotides matching TRBD2. The junction had 6 bases not matched to a gene; V was cut back by 3 bases and J by 4 bases. The CDR3 sequence is 15 residues long. CDR3 protein: CASSFQGGLYNEQFF. The CDR3 region has the DNA TGTGCCAGCAGTTTTCAGGGAGGGTTGTACAATGAGCAGTTCTTC.

The gene calls are TRBV11-2 and TRBJ1-5, with D possibly being TRBD1 (5 bases). Germline loops: CDR1 SGHAT, CDR2 FQNNGV. Trimming pared 5 bases from V and 0 bases from J, leaving 14 bases between. The CDR3 contains 16 residues. The CDR3 reads CASSLSTGGSNQPQHF. CDR3 DNA: TGTGCCAGCAGCCTCAGTACCGGGGGTAGCAATCAGCCCCAGCATTTT.

This clonotype was picked up many times. The chain links TRBV7-2 to TRBJ2-3; D unresolved. Trimming removed 1 base from V and 6 bases from J, with 8 bases in between. Germline-derived CDR1 and CDR2 are SGHTA and FQGNSA. There are 13 residues in the CDR3. CDR3 nucleotide sequence: TGTGCCAGCAGCTTAGTACATGCGGATACGCAGTATTTT. Translated: CASSLVHADTQYF.

This clonotype was seen at least ten times. The chain has TRBV5-4 and TRBJ2-1; no clear D gene. CDR1 and CDR2 (germline): SGHNT, YYREEE (reference sequence). Deletions cut 0 bases from V and 8 bases from J, with 6 bases between. The length of the CDR3 is 12 residues. CDR3 amino acids: CASSLAGDEQFF. The CDR3 nucleotides are TGTGCCAGCAGCTTGGCTGGGGATGAGCAGTTCTTC.

The V gene is TRBV7-3, the J gene TRBJ2-1, with 7 bases lining up with TRBD2. With V trimmed by 1 base and J by 3 bases, 3 bases remained unmatched. This CDR3 has 15 residues. The germline gives CDR1 SGHTA, CDR2 FQGTGA. CDR3 region: CASSLNSGYYNEQFF. In DNA form, the CDR3 reads TGTGCCAGCAGCTTAAATAGCGGGTACTACAATGAGCAGTTCTTC. Full variable domain (rest looked up from reference TRBV7-3 and TRBJ2-1): GAGVSQTPSNKVTEKGKYVELRCDPISGHTALYWYRQSLGQGPEFLIYFQGTGAADDSGLPNDRFFAVRPEGSVSTLKIQRTERGDSAVYLCASSLNSGYYNEQFFGPGTRLTVL.

Turning to this clonotype: Relative to the germline gene, one junction end is altered; a read error may explain this. The rearrangement links TRBV3-1 to TRBJ2-2; perhaps D is TRBD1 or TRBD2 (5 bases each). Germline-derived CDR1 and CDR2 are LGHDT and YNNKEL (reference sequence). The CDR3 runs 14 residues. In DNA form, the CDR3 reads TGTGCCAGCAGCCAAGTCGGACGGGACGGGGAGCTGGTTTTT. Its protein product is CASSQVGRDGELVF.

This clonotype was found many times. CDR3 sequence: CASMTGTGVYEQYF. The CDR3 nucleotides read TGTGCCAGTATGACCGGGACAGGCGTCTACGAGCAGTACTTC. The chain recombines TRBV2 with TRBJ2-7; TRBD1 aligns across 8 bases. The V gene's germline CDR1 is SNHLY and CDR2 FYNNEI. CDR3 length equals 14 residues. V dropped 9 bases and J dropped 3; count of bases not matched to a gene: 10.

The chain combines TRBV12-3 or TRBV12-4 with TRBJ2-7; TRBD1 or TRBD2 may be the D gene (5 bases each). The CDR3 extends over 15 amino acids. V was trimmed by 7 bases and J by 5 bases, leaving 21 bases between them. The DNA of the CDR3 is TGTGCCAGCACCGAACGGGACCCCCGAATCCACGAGCAGTACTTC. Translation gives CASTERDPRIHEQYF.